The 15 T cell receptor beta chains below all came from one sample that was sequenced in a study of blood T cell repertoires in COVID-19. Data came from immunoSEQ multiplex PCR; TCRdb stores just in-frame clones and leaves some out. The sample gives some 120,000 clones, 65% to 85% of which show up once; 5.5% to 6.5% is in the top ten. Material: peripheral blood. The receptors here all came from an elderly man with active or convalescent COVID-19.

This sequence joins TRBV5-1 and TRBJ2-5, with 7 nucleotides matching TRBD2. The CDR3 spans 17 residues. CDR1 is SGHRS, CDR2 YFSETQ, per germline. J lost 1 base, V lost 0 bases, and 9 bases had no gene match. CDR3 sequence reads: CASSLAPRAGVQETQYF. The CDR3 DNA follows: TGCGCCAGCAGCTTGGCCCCCCGGGCGGGGGTCCAAGAGACCCAGTACTTC.

The chain combines TRBV14 with TRBJ1-3; D remains ambiguous. Trimming removed 5 bases from V and 0 bases from J, with 14 bases in between. The CDR3 totals 16 residues. Germline V gene lookup returns CDR1 SGHDN and CDR2 FVKESK. CDR3 coding DNA: TGTGCCAGCAGCAACGCGCGACAAGACTCTGGAAACACCATATATTTT. Translating it yields CASSNARQDSGNTIYF.

The chain links TRBV6-5 to TRBJ1-6; 9 bases align to TRBD1. The CDR3 spans 14 residues. The ends lost 2 bases at V and 9 bases at J; junction bases unmatched: 2. Germline V gene data show CDR1 as MNHEY and CDR2 as SVGAGI. This chain's CDR3 is CASSYGQGTSPLHF. CDR3 nucleotides: TGTGCCAGCAGTTACGGACAGGGGACTTCACCCCTCCACTTT.

V and J are TRBV28 and TRBJ1-2; TRBD1 is a possible D gene (6 bases). V dropped 5 bases and J dropped 8 bases, with 15 bases sitting between them. CDR1 and CDR2 (germline): MDHEN, SYDVKM. The CDR3 sequence is 13 residues long. CDR3 sequence (DNA): TGTGCCAGCAGTACCGGGGGGCCGGCGGGCTACACCTTC. Amino acids: CASSTGGPAGYTF.

The V call is TRBV18, the J call TRBJ2-7; TRBD1 matches 7 bases. The CDR3 runs to 14 residues. The V segment lost 6 bases and the J segment 4 bases; nucleotides outside the gene matches: 9. CDR1 and CDR2 (germline): KGHSH, LQKENI. The CDR3 bases are TGTGCCAGCTCGCGACAGGGAACGCTTTACGAGCAGTACTTC. This gives the protein CASSRQGTLYEQYF.

This clone has a single count. The DNA for the CDR3 is TGCGCCAGCAGCCGCGGGACTCGAGAGTACACCGGGGAGCTGTTTTTT. Translation: CASSRGTREYTGELFF. This chain connects TRBV4-1 to TRBJ2-2, with a weak D call TRBD2 (6 bases). This CDR3 contains 16 residues. Germline CDR1 MGHRA, CDR2 YSYEKL. Trimming stripped 4 bases from V and 3 bases from J, with 15 bases between.

J is TRBJ2-7 and V is TRBV5-1; tentatively, D is TRBD2 (6 bases). Germline CDR1 is SGHRS and CDR2 is YFSETQ. The CDR3 covers 15 residues. Trimming pared 5 bases from V and 4 bases from J, leaving 19 bases between. The CDR3: CASRVGQGGSYEQYF. Written as DNA, the CDR3 is TGCGCCAGCAGGGTGGGGCAGGGAGGATCTTACGAGCAGTACTTC. The full variable domain, completed using reference TRBV5-1 and TRBJ2-7, is KAGVTQTPRYLIKTRGQQVTLSCSPISGHRSVSWYQQTPGQGLQFLFEYFSETQRNKGNFPGRFSGRQFSNSRSEMNVSTLELGDSALYLCASRVGQGGSYEQYFGPGTRLTVT.

V gene TRBV29-1 combines with J gene TRBJ2-4; D might be TRBD1 (6 bases). The CDR3 extends over 13 amino acids. Germline loops: CDR1 SQVTM, CDR2 ANQGSEA. V lost 7 bases and J lost 0, with 10 bases in between. CDR3 sequence: CSAEGVAKNIQYF. DNA of the CDR3: TGCAGCGCCGAGGGGGTAGCCAAAAACATTCAGTACTTC.

The DNA of the CDR3 is TGTGCCAGTAGAGGGGGAGGGTCCACAGATACGCAGTATTTT. This encodes CASRGGGSTDTQYF. V is TRBV19 and J is TRBJ2-3; D perhaps matches TRBD2 (7 bases). The length of the CDR3 is 14 residues. V gave up 6 bases and J gave up 2 bases, with 12 bases separating them. Germline V gene lookup returns CDR1 LNHDA and CDR2 SQIVND (reference sequence). Based on the CDR3 plus reference TRBV19 and TRBJ2-3, the full variable domain is DGGITQSPKYLFRKEGQNVTLSCEQNLNHDAMYWYRQDPGQGLRLIYYSQIVNDFQKGDIAEGYSVSREKKESFPLTVTSAQKNPTAFYLCASRGGGSTDTQYFGPGTRLTVL.

The rearrangement uses TRBV5-1 and TRBJ1-5; TRBD1 matches at 12 bases. Germline CDR1 SGHRS, CDR2 YFSETQ. The CDR3 contains 16 residues. Trimming took 0 bases from V and 5 from J; bases not matched to a gene: 3. CDR3 residues: CASSLGGTGGYQPQHF. CDR3 coding DNA: TGCGCCAGCAGCTTGGGCGGGACAGGGGGCTATCAGCCCCAGCATTTT.

This chain connects TRBV6-1 to TRBJ1-5; possibly TRBD1 for D (5 bases). CDR3 size: 15 residues. The V gene's germline CDR1 is MNHNS and CDR2 SASEGT. The ends were cut back, 2 bases at V and 0 bases at J, with 8 bases in the middle. CDR3 DNA: TGTGCCAGCAGTGAACAGGGCAATAGCAATCAGCCCCAGCATTTT. Protein product: CASSEQGNSNQPQHF.

The V call is TRBV5-1, the J call TRBJ1-6; 9 positions agree with TRBD1. V lost 4 bases, J lost 7 bases, and 6 bases stayed unmatched. Germline lookup yields CDR1 SGHRS and CDR2 YFSETQ. The CDR3 loop spans 15 amino acids. CDR3 protein: CASSAAGTGNSPLHF. In DNA, the CDR3 is TGCGCCAGCAGCGCTGCCGGGACAGGGAATTCACCCCTCCACTTT.

The V call is TRBV27, the J call TRBJ2-6, with unresolved D. V was clipped by 10 bases and J by 0 bases, with 7 bases between them. Germline loops: CDR1 MNHEY, CDR2 SMNVEV (reference sequence). This CDR3 region has 13 residues. The CDR3 loop reads CATRLSGANVLTF. CDR3 DNA sequence: TGTGCCACTCGACTCTCTGGGGCCAACGTCCTGACTTTC.

The V gene is TRBV19, the J gene TRBJ1-1; a weak D match, TRBD1 (6 bases). The CDR3 sequence is 14 residues long. V gave up 1 base and J gave up 6 bases, with 12 bases separating them. Per germline, CDR1 LNHDA and CDR2 SQIVND (reference sequence). CDR3 amino acids: CASSIGGGQAEAFF. CDR3 sequence (DNA): TGTGCCAGTAGTATAGGCGGGGGCCAGGCTGAAGCTTTCTTT.

This clone was seen a few times. This chain connects TRBV19 to TRBJ1-2, with 8 bases aligning to TRBD1. CDR3 length: 14 amino acids. Germline CDR1 reads LNHDA; CDR2 reads SQIVND (reference sequence). The V segment lost 6 bases and the J segment 0 bases; nucleotides outside the gene matches: 3. The DNA of the CDR3 is TGTGCCAGTAGCTTGGGACAGGCTAACTATGGCTACACCTTC. This codes for CASSLGQANYGYTF.